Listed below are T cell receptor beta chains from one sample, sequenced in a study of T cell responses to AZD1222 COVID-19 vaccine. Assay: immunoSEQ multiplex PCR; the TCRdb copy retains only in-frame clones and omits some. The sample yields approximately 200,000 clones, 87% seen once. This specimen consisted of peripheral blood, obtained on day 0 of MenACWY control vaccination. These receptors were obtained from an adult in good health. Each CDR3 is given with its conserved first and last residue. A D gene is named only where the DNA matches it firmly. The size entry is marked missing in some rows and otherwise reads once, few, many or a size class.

cdr3_nt: TGTGCCAGCAGCCACCCCGAGGGCGATACGCAGTATTTT; cdr3_aa: CASSHPEGDTQYF; j_call: TRBJ2-3; d_call: NA; clone_size: NA; v_call: TRBV7-8
cdr3_nt: TGTGCCAGCAGGCTTCCTGGGGCCAACGTCCTGACTTTC; cdr3_aa: CASRLPGANVLTF; j_call: TRBJ2-6; d_call: NA; clone_size: NA; v_call: TRBV28
cdr3_nt: TGTGCCAGCAGTTACTCCAGGAGGAATCAGCCCCAGCATTTT; cdr3_aa: CASSYSRRNQPQHF; j_call: TRBJ1-5; d_call: NA; clone_size: NA; v_call: TRBV6-2/TRBV6-3
cdr3_nt: TGTGCCAGCAGTGTTAACACAGGGCCCATCTACGAGCAGTACTTC; cdr3_aa: CASSVNTGPIYEQYF; j_call: TRBJ2-7; d_call: NA; clone_size: NA; v_call: TRBV6-4
cdr3_nt: TGTGCCAGCAGCCCCCCCGGGACTAGCGGAAAAAACACAGATACGCAGTATTTT; cdr3_aa: CASSPPGTSGKNTDTQYF; j_call: TRBJ2-3; d_call: TRBD2; clone_size: NA; v_call: TRBV3-1/TRBV3-2
cdr3_nt: TGTGCCAGCACAGGGTATGAGACCCAGTACTTC; cdr3_aa: CASTGYETQYF; j_call: TRBJ2-5; d_call: NA; clone_size: once; v_call: TRBV5-8
cdr3_nt: TGTGCCAGCAGTTTATCGCAGGTGATCTCCTACGAGCAGTACTTC; cdr3_aa: CASSLSQVISYEQYF; j_call: TRBJ2-7; d_call: NA; clone_size: NA; v_call: TRBV28
cdr3_nt: TGTGCCAGCAGCTCGGGACTAGCGGCTTACGAGCAGTACTTC; cdr3_aa: CASSSGLAAYEQYF; j_call: TRBJ2-7; d_call: TRBD2; clone_size: NA; v_call: TRBV5-4
cdr3_nt: TGTGCCAGCAGCTCGGGAAAGAATTCACCCCTCCACTTT; cdr3_aa: CASSSGKNSPLHF; j_call: TRBJ1-6; d_call: NA; clone_size: NA; v_call: TRBV7-9
cdr3_nt: TGTGCCAGCTCACCACCGAGGGAGACCCAGTACTTC; cdr3_aa: CASSPPRETQYF; j_call: TRBJ2-5; d_call: NA; clone_size: once; v_call: TRBV18
cdr3_nt: TGCGCCAGCAGGAAAGGAGGATGGGACGGTTCCTACGAGCAGTACTTC; cdr3_aa: CASRKGGWDGSYEQYF; j_call: TRBJ2-7; d_call: NA; clone_size: NA; v_call: TRBV5-1
cdr3_nt: TGTGCCTGGGGGGGACAGGGGCGGATCGCTTTCTTT; cdr3_aa: CAWGGQGRIAFF; j_call: TRBJ1-1; d_call: TRBD1; clone_size: NA; v_call: TRBV30
cdr3_nt: TGCGCCAGCAGCCAGGCGGTGGGGGACAGCTCGTATGGCTACACCTTC; cdr3_aa: CASSQAVGDSSYGYTF; j_call: TRBJ1-2; d_call: TRBD1; clone_size: NA; v_call: TRBV4-3
cdr3_nt: TGTGCCAGCTGCTCTCGGACTTCAATAGGGGTCCCTCCGGGACTAGCGGGAGGGAGGGGTGAGCAGTTCTTC; cdr3_aa: CASCSRTSIGVPPGLAGGRGEQFF; j_call: TRBJ2-1; d_call: TRBD2; clone_size: NA; v_call: TRBV6-6
cdr3_nt: TGCGCCAGCAGCTTGGGAGTGGGGCGCACTGAAGCTTTCTTT; cdr3_aa: CASSLGVGRTEAFF; j_call: TRBJ1-1; d_call: NA; clone_size: NA; v_call: TRBV5-1
cdr3_nt: TGCGCCAGCAGCTTCGAGACAGGGGGCCCTGAAGCTTTCTTT; cdr3_aa: CASSFETGGPEAFF; j_call: TRBJ1-1; d_call: TRBD1; clone_size: NA; v_call: TRBV5-1
cdr3_nt: TGTGCCTGGAGTGGCGCCGGGACAGGGGACACTGAAGCTTTCTTT; cdr3_aa: CAWSGAGTGDTEAFF; j_call: TRBJ1-1; d_call: TRBD1; clone_size: NA; v_call: TRBV30
cdr3_nt: TGTGCCAGCTCCCTAGTGAGTGAGCAGTTCTTC; cdr3_aa: CASSLVSEQFF; j_call: TRBJ2-1; d_call: NA; clone_size: NA; v_call: TRBV5-4
cdr3_nt: TGTGCCAGCAGCCAAACCGGAGCCTACTATGGCTACACCTTC; cdr3_aa: CASSQTGAYYGYTF; j_call: TRBJ1-2; d_call: NA; clone_size: NA; v_call: TRBV14
cdr3_nt: TGTGCCAGCTCCCCGGGGTATGAAAAACTGTTTTTT; cdr3_aa: CASSPGYEKLFF; j_call: TRBJ1-4; d_call: NA; clone_size: many; v_call: TRBV25-1
cdr3_nt: TGTGCCTGGAGTGTACTGGACAGGTTGGTCTATGGCTACACCTTC; cdr3_aa: CAWSVLDRLVYGYTF; j_call: TRBJ1-2; d_call: TRBD1; clone_size: NA; v_call: TRBV30
cdr3_nt: TGTGCCGGGTCAACCGGGGAGCTGTTTTTT; cdr3_aa: CAGSTGELFF; j_call: TRBJ2-2; d_call: NA; clone_size: NA; v_call: TRBV7-9
cdr3_nt: TGTGCCAGCAGCTTGGAGGTGGGAGGCTCCTACGAGCAGTACTTC; cdr3_aa: CASSLEVGGSYEQYF; j_call: TRBJ2-7; d_call: NA; clone_size: few; v_call: TRBV5-5
cdr3_nt: TGTGCCAGCAGCGCCCGGGAGTACGTGAATGGCTACACCTTC; cdr3_aa: CASSAREYVNGYTF; j_call: TRBJ1-2; d_call: NA; clone_size: NA; v_call: TRBV9
cdr3_nt: TGTGCCAGCGGCAGGGAATTCAGCTACAATGAGCAGTTCTTC; cdr3_aa: CASGREFSYNEQFF; j_call: TRBJ2-1; d_call: NA; clone_size: NA; v_call: TRBV7-2
cdr3_nt: TGTGCCAGCAGCCCAGATCCGACAGGGATCTACGAGCAGTACTTC; cdr3_aa: CASSPDPTGIYEQYF; j_call: TRBJ2-7; d_call: TRBD1; clone_size: NA; v_call: TRBV4-2
cdr3_nt: TGTGCTAGTGGATCAACGGGGCAGAGGGCTATCTATGGCTACACCTTC; cdr3_aa: CASGSTGQRAIYGYTF; j_call: TRBJ1-2; d_call: NA; clone_size: NA; v_call: TRBV12-5
cdr3_nt: TGTGCCTGGAGTGGGTCCCACATGGACACCATATATTTT; cdr3_aa: CAWSGSHMDTIYF; j_call: TRBJ1-3; d_call: NA; clone_size: NA; v_call: TRBV30
cdr3_nt: TGTGCCAGCAGCCCGACATCGCGCGAGCAGTACTTC; cdr3_aa: CASSPTSREQYF; j_call: TRBJ2-7; d_call: NA; clone_size: NA; v_call: TRBV7-9
cdr3_nt: TGTGCCAGCAGTCCGGGACTCTCCTACAATGAGCAGTTCTTC; cdr3_aa: CASSPGLSYNEQFF; j_call: TRBJ2-1; d_call: NA; clone_size: NA; v_call: TRBV27
cdr3_nt: TGCGCCAGCAGCTTGGTCCGGCTAGCGGGGGCCACTGACTACAATGAGCAGTTCTTC; cdr3_aa: CASSLVRLAGATDYNEQFF; j_call: TRBJ2-1; d_call: TRBD2; clone_size: NA; v_call: TRBV5-1
cdr3_nt: TGTGCCAGCAGCTCGGGACAGGGCCCAGATACGCAGTATTTT; cdr3_aa: CASSSGQGPDTQYF; j_call: TRBJ2-3; d_call: TRBD1; clone_size: NA; v_call: TRBV7-2